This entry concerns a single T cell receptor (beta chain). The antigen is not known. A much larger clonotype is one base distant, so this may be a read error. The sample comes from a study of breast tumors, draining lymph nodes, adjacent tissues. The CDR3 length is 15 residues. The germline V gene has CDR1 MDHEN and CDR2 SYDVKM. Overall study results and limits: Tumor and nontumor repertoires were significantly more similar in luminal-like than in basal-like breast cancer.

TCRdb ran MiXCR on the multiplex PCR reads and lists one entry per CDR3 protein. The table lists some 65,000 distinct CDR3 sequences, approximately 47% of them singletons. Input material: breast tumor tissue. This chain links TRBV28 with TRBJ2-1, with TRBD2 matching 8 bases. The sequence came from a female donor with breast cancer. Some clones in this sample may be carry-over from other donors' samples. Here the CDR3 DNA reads TGTGCCAGCAGTGACGGAAGCGGGAGCGGCAATGAGCAGCTCTTC. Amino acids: CASSDGSGSGNEQLF.